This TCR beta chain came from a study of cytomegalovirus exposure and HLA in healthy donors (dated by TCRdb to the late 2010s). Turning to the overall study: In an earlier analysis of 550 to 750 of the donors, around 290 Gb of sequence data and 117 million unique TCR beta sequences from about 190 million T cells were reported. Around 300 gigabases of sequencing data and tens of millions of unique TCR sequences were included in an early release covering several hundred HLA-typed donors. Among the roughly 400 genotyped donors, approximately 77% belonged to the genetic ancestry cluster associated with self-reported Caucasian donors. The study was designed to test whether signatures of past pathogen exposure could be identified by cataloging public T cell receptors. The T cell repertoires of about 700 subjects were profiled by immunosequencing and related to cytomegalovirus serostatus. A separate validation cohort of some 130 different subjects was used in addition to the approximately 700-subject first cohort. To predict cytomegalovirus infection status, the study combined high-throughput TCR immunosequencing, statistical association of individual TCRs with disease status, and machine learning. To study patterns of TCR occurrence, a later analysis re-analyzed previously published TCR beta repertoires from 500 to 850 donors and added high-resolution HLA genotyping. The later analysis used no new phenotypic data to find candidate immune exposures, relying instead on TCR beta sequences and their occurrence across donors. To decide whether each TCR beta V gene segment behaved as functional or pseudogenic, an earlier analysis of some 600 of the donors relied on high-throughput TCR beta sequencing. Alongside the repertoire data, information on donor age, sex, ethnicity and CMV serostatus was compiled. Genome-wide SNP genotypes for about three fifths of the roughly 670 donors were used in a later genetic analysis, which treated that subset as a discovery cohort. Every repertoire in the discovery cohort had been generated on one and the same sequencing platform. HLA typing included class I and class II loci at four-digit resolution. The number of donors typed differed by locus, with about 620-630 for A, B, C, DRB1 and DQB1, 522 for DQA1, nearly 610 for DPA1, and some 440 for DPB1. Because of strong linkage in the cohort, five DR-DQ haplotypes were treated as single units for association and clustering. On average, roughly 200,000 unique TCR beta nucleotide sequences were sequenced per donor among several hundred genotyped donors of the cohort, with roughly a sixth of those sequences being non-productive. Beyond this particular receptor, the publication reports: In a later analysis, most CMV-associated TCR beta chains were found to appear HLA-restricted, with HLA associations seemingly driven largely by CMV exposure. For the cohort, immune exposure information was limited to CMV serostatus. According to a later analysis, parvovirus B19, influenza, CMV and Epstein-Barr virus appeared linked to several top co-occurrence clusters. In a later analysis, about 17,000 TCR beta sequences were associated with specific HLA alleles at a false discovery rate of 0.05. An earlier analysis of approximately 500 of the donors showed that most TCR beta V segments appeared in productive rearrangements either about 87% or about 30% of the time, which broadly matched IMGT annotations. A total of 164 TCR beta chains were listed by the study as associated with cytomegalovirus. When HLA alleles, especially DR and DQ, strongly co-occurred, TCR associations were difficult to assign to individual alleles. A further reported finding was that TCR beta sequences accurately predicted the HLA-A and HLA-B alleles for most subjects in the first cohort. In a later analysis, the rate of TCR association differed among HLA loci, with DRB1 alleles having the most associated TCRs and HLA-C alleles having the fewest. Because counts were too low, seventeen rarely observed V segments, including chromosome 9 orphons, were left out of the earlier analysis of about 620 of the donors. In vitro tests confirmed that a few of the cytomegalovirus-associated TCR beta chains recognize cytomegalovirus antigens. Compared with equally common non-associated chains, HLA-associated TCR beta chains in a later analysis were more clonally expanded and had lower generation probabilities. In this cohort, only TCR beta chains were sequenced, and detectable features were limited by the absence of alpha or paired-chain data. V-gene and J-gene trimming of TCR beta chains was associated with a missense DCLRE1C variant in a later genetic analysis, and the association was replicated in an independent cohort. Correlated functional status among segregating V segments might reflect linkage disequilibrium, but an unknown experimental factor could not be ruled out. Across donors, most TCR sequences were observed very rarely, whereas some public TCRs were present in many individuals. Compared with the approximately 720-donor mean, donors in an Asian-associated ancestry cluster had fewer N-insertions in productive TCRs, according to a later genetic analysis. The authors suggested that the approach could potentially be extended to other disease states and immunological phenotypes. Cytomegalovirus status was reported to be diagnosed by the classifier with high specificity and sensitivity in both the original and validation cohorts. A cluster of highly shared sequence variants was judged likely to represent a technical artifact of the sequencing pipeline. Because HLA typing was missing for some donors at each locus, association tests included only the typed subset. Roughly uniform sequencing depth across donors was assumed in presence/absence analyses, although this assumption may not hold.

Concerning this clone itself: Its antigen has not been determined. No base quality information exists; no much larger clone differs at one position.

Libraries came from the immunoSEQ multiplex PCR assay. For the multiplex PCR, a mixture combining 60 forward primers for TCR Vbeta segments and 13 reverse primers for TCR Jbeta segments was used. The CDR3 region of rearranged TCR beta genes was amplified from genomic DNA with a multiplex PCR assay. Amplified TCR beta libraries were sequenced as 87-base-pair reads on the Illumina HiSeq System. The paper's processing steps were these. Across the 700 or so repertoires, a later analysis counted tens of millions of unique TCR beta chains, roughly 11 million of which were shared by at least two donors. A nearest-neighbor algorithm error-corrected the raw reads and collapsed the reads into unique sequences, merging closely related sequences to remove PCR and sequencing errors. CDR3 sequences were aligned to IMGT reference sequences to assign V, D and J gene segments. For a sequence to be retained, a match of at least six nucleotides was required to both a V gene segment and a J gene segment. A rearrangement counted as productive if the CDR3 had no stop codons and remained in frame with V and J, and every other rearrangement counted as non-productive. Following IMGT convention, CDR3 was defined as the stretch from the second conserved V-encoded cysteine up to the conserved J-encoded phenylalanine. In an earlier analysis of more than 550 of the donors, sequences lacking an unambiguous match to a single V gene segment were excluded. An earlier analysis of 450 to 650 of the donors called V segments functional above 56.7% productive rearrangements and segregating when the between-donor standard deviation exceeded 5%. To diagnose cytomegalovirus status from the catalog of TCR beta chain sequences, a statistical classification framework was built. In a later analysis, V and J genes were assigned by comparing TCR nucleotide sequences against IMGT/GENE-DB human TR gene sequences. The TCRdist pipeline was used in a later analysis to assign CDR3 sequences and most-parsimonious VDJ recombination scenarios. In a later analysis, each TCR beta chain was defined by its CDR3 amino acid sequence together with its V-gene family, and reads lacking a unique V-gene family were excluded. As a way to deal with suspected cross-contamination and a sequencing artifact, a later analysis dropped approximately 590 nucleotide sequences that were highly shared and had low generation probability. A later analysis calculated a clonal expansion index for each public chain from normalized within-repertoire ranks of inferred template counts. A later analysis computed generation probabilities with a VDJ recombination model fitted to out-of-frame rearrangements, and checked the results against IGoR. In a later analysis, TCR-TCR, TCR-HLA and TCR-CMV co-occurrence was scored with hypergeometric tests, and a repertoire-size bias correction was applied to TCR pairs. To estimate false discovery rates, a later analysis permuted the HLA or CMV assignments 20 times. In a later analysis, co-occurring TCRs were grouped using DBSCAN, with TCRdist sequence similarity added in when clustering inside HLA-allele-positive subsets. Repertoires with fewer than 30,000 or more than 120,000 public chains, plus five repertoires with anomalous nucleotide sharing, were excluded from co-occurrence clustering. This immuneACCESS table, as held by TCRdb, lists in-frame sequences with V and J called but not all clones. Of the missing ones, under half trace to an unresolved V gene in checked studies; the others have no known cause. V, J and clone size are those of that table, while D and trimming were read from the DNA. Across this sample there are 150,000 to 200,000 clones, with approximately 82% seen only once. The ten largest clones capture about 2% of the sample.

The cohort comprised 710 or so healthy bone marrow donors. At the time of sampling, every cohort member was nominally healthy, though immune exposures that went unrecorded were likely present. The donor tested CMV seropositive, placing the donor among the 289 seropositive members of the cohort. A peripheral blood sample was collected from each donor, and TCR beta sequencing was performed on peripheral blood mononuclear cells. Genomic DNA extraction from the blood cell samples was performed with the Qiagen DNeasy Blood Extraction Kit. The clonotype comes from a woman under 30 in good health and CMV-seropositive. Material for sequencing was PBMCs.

At the DNA level, the sequence is TGTGCCAGCACAGGATACATGAACACTGAAGCTTTCTTT. The translation is CASTGYMNTEAFF. The V and J segments used are TRBV14 and TRBJ1-1; the D gene cannot be named for sure. The CDR3 covers 13 residues, taking in both the cysteine and the phenylalanine. Only the CDR3 region is kept as DNA, spanning 39 bases read in frame from base 1. CDR1 SGHDN and CDR2 FVKESK are derived from the germline V gene. V drops 7 bases and J drops 0 bases, leaving 9 bases in between.